This TCR beta chain was sequenced for a study of blood T cell repertoires in COVID-19. Overall study context: Italy, Spain and the United States were the sources of the convalescent and acute COVID-19 samples. The analysed material was cDNA or gDNA that came from T cells, B-cell-depleted T cells, or PBMCs.

This clone was observed a single time. The length of the CDR3 is 13 residues. Trimming took off 0 bases at V and 6 bases at J, with 8 bases between the two ends. Germline-derived CDR1 and CDR2 are LGHNA and YSLEER. In the study's own analysis: Estimated nucleated cell counts came from reference gene primer amplification. Generated by immunoSEQ multiplex PCR, the TCRdb table keeps only in-frame clones and is missing some. That table supplies the V and J calls and clone size; D and trimming were determined from the DNA. The sample lists some 210,000 clones, about 86% occurring once. The sample consisted of peripheral blood. The rearrangement links TRBV4-3 to TRBJ1-1; the D gene is possibly TRBD1 (5 bases). This TCR was recovered from a man aged 50-60 years with active or convalescent COVID-19. CDR3 in amino acids: CASSQDHRSEAFF. CDR3 bases: TGCGCCAGCAGCCAAGATCACAGGTCTGAAGCTTTCTTT.